This T cell receptor (beta chain) was captured in a study of T cell repertoires in cytomegalovirus infection. For the study at large: HLA-B-restricted CMV epitopes that are well studied, plus recently identified HLA-C-restricted ones, were used by the study.

TCRdb analysed the reads with MiXCR anew, one entry per CDR3 protein. The sample shows around 500,000 distinct CDR3 sequences, about 44% of them seen only once. Overall study findings and caveats: Dominant in the ex vivo response were TCR beta clonotypes restricted by HLA-C and specific for CMV.

This clonotype showed up just a few times. Its antigen is unidentified. CDR3 length: 15 amino acids. Looked up from germline, CDR1 is SGHTA and CDR2 is FQGNSA. Trimming cost V 3 bases and J 9 bases; bases outside gene matches: 5. This sequence was found in a human donor in good health (CMV status not recorded). Some clones in this sample may be carry-over from other donors' samples. The sample was cultured PBMCs, taken from culture after CMV antigen stimulation. V and J are TRBV7-2 and TRBJ1-6; 10 positions agree with TRBD1. CDR3 sequence (DNA): TGTGCCAGCAGCTTTCGGACAGGGGGAGGTTCACCCCTCCACTTT. This translates into CASSFRTGGGSPLHF.